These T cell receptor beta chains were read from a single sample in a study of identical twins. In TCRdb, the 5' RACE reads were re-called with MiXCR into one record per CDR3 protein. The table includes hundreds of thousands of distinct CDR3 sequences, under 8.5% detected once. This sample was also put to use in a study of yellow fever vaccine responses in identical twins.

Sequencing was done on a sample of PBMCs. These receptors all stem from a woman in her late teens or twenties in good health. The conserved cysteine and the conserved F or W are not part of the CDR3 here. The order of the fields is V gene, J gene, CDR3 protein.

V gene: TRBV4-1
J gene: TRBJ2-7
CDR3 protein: ASSQGLAGGFSYEQY

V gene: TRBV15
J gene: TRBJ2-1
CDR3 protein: ATSTTRGGPDNEQF

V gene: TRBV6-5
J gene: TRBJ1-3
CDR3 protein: ASSYSYQPVGTIY

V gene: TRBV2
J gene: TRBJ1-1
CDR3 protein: ASSSGITEAF

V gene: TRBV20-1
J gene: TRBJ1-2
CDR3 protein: SARPPERAKINYGYT

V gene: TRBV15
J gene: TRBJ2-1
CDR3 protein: ATGDSAYNEQF

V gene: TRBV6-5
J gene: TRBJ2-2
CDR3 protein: ASSYSGAANTGELF

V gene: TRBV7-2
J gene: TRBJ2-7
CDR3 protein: ASTRGPEQY

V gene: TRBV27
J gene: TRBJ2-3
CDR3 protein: ASSLQYSTSTDTQY

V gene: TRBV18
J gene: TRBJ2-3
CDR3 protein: ASSPPMTSGLTQY

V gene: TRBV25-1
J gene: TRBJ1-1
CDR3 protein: ASRTGKNTEAF

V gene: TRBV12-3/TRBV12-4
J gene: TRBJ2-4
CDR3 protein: ASIPSGGVRDIQY

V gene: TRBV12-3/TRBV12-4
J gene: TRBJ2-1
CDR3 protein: ASSMGTGYNEQF

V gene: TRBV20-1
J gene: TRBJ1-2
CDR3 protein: SAKEGVGTNYGYT

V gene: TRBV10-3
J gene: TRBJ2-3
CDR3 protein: AIGNKRTDTQY

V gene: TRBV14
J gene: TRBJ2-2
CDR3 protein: ASSPSGTTVVTGELF

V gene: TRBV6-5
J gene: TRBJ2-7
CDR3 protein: ASSSLRYSEEQY

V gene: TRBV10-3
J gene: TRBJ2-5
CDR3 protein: AISVVAQETQY

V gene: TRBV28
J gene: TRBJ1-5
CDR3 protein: ASSLGAQPQH

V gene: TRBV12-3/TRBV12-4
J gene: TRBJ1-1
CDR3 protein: ASSPGEGAVRAF

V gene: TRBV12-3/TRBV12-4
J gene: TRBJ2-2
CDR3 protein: ASSRGGLNTGELF

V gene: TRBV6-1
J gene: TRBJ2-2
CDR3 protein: ASSKQNTGELF

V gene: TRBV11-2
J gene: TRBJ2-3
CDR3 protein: ASSPLAPKTDTQY

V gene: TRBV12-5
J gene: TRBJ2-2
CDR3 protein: ASGRRDKNTGELF

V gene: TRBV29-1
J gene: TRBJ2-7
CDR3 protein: SVEAGPLTYEQY

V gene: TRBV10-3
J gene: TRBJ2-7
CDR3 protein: AISHSSYEQY

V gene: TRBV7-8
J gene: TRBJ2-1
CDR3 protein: ASSLDRNPEF

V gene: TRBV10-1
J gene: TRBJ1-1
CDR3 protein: ASSESMSGLEAF

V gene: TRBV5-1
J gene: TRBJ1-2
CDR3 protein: ASSKEGEYGYT

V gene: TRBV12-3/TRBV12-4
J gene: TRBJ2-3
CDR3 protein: ASSPTWAGVDTQY

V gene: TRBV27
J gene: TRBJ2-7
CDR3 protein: ASRDRYEQY

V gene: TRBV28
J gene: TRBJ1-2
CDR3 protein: ASSHRATYGYT

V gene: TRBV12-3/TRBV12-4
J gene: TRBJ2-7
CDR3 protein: ASQEVAGVAYEQY

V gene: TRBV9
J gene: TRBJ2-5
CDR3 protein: ASSVGGRETQY

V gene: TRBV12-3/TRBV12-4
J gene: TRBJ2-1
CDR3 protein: ASTLSRDRAPSYNEQF

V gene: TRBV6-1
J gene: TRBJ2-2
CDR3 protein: ASNRLDTGELF

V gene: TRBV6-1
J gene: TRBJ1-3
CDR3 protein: ASTPDRFFGNTIY

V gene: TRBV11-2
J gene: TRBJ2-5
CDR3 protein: ASRISPGAGETQY

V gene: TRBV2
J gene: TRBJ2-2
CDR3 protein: ASSDVGAGTGELF

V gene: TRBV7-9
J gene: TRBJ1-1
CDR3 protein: ASMVGEMNTEAF

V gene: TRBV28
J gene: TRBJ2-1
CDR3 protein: ASRTTKGGGHNEQF

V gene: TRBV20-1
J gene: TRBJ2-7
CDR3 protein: SARVDYEQY

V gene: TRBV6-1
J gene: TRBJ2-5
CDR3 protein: ASSEYSQETQY

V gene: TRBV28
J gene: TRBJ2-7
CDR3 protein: ASSPGRDTEQY

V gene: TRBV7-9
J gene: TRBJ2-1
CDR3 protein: ASSFRDRGYHEQF

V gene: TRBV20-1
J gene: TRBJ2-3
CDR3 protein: SARFQSTDTQY

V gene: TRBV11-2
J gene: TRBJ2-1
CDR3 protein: ASSSGDRYNEQF

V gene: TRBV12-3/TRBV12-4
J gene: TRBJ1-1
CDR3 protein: ASSLTRAGTEAF

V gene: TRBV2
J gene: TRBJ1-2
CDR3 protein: ASSEGVLKFSNGYT

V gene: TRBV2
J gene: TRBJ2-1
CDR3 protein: ASNNRDLLQF